This paragraph covers one T cell receptor (beta chain) sequence. Other DNA variants within this sample encode the same CDR3. This entry belongs to a study of shared clonotypes between healthy human individuals. Turning to the study itself: Per-donor plates numbered three CD4 naive, three CD4 memory, two CD8 naive and one CD8 memory.

The donors, all of them Caucasian adults, lived in Nashville, Tennessee. Per germline, CDR1 KGHSH and CDR2 LQKENI. Trimming removed 4 bases from V and 2 bases from J, with 5 bases in between. CDR3 size: 12 residues. The data were produced by immunoSEQ multiplex PCR, yet TCRdb's version contains in-frame clones alone and is incomplete. The sample holds 1,400,000 or so clones; around 98.5% are singletons and the top ten take 0.36%. Sequencing used naive CD4+ T cells sorted from blood. Noted subset: CD45RA+ positively selected. The chain combines TRBV18 with TRBJ1-1, with unresolved D. This clonotype was sampled from a man between 25 and 39 years old in good health. The CDR3 here is CASSHPNTEAFF. The CDR3 bases are TGTGCCAGCTCACACCCCAACACTGAAGCTTTCTTT.